Listed here are 26 T cell receptor beta chains from one sample, sequenced in a study of cytomegalovirus exposure and HLA in healthy donors. PCR involved 60 Vbeta and 13 Jbeta primers. TCRdb keeps only in-frame clones here, not all; method: immunoSEQ multiplex PCR. Of 210,000 or so clones listed, approximately 82% were seen once; the top ten hold 10%. The sample was PBMCs. The source of these receptors is a woman between 50 and 59 years old in good health and CMV-seropositive.

The CDR3 DNA is TGTGCCAGCAGCTTTAACAGAGACACTGAAGCTTTCTTT. The encoded protein is CASSFNRDTEAFF. This chain connects TRBV5-4 to TRBJ1-1, with unresolved D. Germline V gene lookup returns CDR1 SGHNT and CDR2 YYREEE (reference sequence). V was cut by 2 bases and J by 3 bases, with 8 bases left in between. The CDR3 has 13 amino acids.

The CDR3 reads CASSFEGYEQYF. The CDR3 region has the DNA TGTGCCAGCAGCTTTGAGGGCTACGAGCAGTACTTC. The chain carries TRBV7-2 and TRBJ2-7; D is possibly TRBD2 (5 bases). V dropped 3 bases and J dropped 3 bases, with 6 bases sitting between them. Germline V gene lookup returns CDR1 SGHTA and CDR2 FQGNSA. The CDR3 is 12 amino acids. Supplemented by reference TRBV7-2 and TRBJ2-7, the full variable domain reads GAGVSQSPSNKVTEKGKDVELRCDPISGHTALYWYRQSLGQGLEFLIYFQGNSAPDKSGLPSDRFSAERTGGSVSTLTIQRTQQEDSAVYLCASSFEGYEQYFGPGTRLTVT.

The rearrangement uses TRBV19 and TRBJ1-2; maybe TRBD1 (6 bases). Germline V gene sequence: CDR1 LNHDA, CDR2 SQIVND (reference sequence). This CDR3 spans 12 amino acids. The V gene lost 4 bases and the J gene lost 3 bases, with 6 bases spanning the gap. The CDR3 is CASSTGDYGYTF. The CDR3 region has the DNA TGTGCCAGTAGTACAGGGGACTATGGCTACACCTTC.

This rearrangement joins TRBV11-2 to TRBJ1-4, with TRBD1 as a possible D gene (5 bases). V shed 5 bases and J shed 8 bases, with 15 bases lying between them. CDR1 is SGHAT, CDR2 FQNNGV, per germline. The CDR3 totals 14 residues. CDR3 sequence reads: CASSGHHLREKLFF. As DNA, the CDR3 is TGTGCCAGCAGCGGACATCATTTAAGGGAAAAACTGTTTTTT. Combining the CDR3 with reference TRBV11-2 and TRBJ1-4 gives the whole variable domain EAGVAQSPRYKIIEKRQSVAFWCNPISGHATLYWYQQILGQGPKLLIQFQNNGVVDDSQLPKDRFSAERLKGVDSTLKIQPAKLEDSAVYLCASSGHHLREKLFFGSGTQLSVL.

The chain couples TRBV4-1 to TRBJ1-4; TRBD1 matches at 7 bases. CDR3 length equals 17 residues. The germline V gene has CDR1 MGHRA and CDR2 YSYEKL. The V segment lost 4 bases and the J segment 7 bases; nucleotides outside the gene matches: 15. CDR3 loop: CASSLDPGTAYTEKLFF. The CDR3 DNA reads as TGCGCCAGCAGCCTAGACCCGGGGACAGCCTATACTGAAAAACTGTTTTTT.

This sequence joins TRBV4-1 and TRBJ1-1; 8 bases align to TRBD1. V dropped 1 base and J dropped 7; count of bases not matched to a gene: 5. Germline assignment: CDR1 MGHRA and CDR2 YSYEKL. The CDR3 totals 14 residues. DNA for the CDR3: TGCGCCAGCAGCCAAGCAGACAGGGGTGGTGAAGCTTTCTTT. It codes for CASSQADRGGEAFF.

The CDR3 protein is CATSRDLGLASNEQFF. The CDR3 nucleotides read TGTGCCACCAGCAGAGATCTGGGACTAGCATCCAATGAGCAGTTCTTC. The genes are TRBV15 and TRBJ2-1; 9 bases are a match to TRBD2. J gave up 6 bases and V 0 bases, and 6 bases lay outside the gene matches. This CDR3 has 16 amino acids. Germline values: CDR1 LNHNV, CDR2 YYDKDF (reference sequence).

The chain couples TRBV14 to TRBJ1-1, with a possible D match to TRBD1 (6 bases). This CDR3 contains 14 residues. Germline-derived CDR1 and CDR2 are SGHDN and FVKESK. The germline V and J ends were trimmed by 5 bases and 4 bases, with 14 bases remaining between them. The CDR3, as DNA: TGTGCCAGCAGCACAGGGAGTTGGATCACTGAAGCTTTCTTT. Protein sequence: CASSTGSWITEAFF.

The J gene is TRBJ1-2, the V gene TRBV19, with D maybe TRBD1 (6 bases). The CDR3 is 14 amino acids. V shed 8 bases and J shed 4 bases, with 17 bases lying between them. Germline lookup yields CDR1 LNHDA and CDR2 SQIVND (reference sequence). CDR3 amino acids: CASQWRGGSYGYTF. DNA for the CDR3: TGTGCCAGTCAATGGAGGGGGGGGTCCTATGGCTACACCTTC.

CDR3 in DNA: TGCGCCAGCAGCTTGGTGGGCGGGTTGAACACCGGGGAGCTGTTTTTT. Its translation is CASSLVGGLNTGELFF. V usage is TRBV5-1 and J usage is TRBJ2-2, with D maybe TRBD2 (5 bases). The CDR3 length is 16 residues. V was trimmed by 0 bases and J by 1 base, leaving 10 bases between them. CDR1 and CDR2 from the germline V gene are SGHRS and YFSETQ.

There are a few counts of this clone. This chain uses TRBV4-3 with TRBJ1-4; weak D call: TRBD1 (5 bases). The CDR3 length is 15 residues. Trimming stripped 0 bases from V and 8 bases from J, with 13 bases between. Per germline, CDR1 LGHNA and CDR2 YSLEER. CDR3 sequence reads: CASSQDRTRNEKLFF. In DNA, the CDR3 is TGCGCCAGCAGCCAAGACCGGACAAGAAACGAAAAACTGTTTTTT.

This chain links TRBV18 with TRBJ1-6; D gene ambiguous. This CDR3 spans 15 amino acids. The germline V and J ends were trimmed by 3 bases and 12 bases, with 18 bases remaining between them. Per germline, CDR1 KGHSH and CDR2 LQKENI. CDR3 sequence (DNA): TGTGCCAGCTCACCCGATCATAGAGGAGGGCGACCCCTCCACTTT. Protein sequence: CASSPDHRGGRPLHF.

This clone was seen a single time. The CDR3 DNA reads as TGTGCCAGCAGCGTGGGGCAGTTCCAAGAGACCCAGTACTTC. Translating it yields CASSVGQFQETQYF. The chain uses TRBV9 and TRBJ2-5; D is perhaps TRBD1 (5 bases). Germline values: CDR1 SGDLS, CDR2 YYNGEE. Trimming removed 2 bases at V and 1 base at J, with 9 bases between. The CDR3 is 14 residues long.

The chain has TRBV9 and TRBJ2-5; 15 bases line up with TRBD2. With 4 bases clipped from V and 4 bases from J, the junction kept 8 bases outside the gene matches. This CDR3 is built from 17 residues. Per the germline V gene, CDR1 is SGDLS and CDR2 is YYNGEE. Here the CDR3 reads CASSSRRTSGGAETQYF. In DNA form, the CDR3 reads TGTGCCAGCAGCTCCCGACGGACTAGCGGGGGGGCAGAGACCCAGTACTTC.

The chain has TRBV6-1 and TRBJ1-2; tentative D call: TRBD1 (6 bases). Germline CDR1 MNHNS, CDR2 SASEGT. Trimming removed 11 bases at V and 6 bases at J, with 16 bases between. CDR3 length: 12 amino acids. The CDR3 sequence: CALGGAPHGYTF. For the CDR3, the DNA is TGTGCCCTAGGGGGGGCGCCCCATGGCTACACCTTC.

The chain employs TRBV4-1 and TRBJ1-1, with D uncertain. This CDR3 comprises 13 residues. Germline CDR1 is MGHRA and CDR2 is YSYEKL. V was pared by 6 bases and J by 1 base, with 9 bases between. DNA of the CDR3: TGCGCCAGCAGTGGGGAGGGGAACACTGAAGCTTTCTTT. Its protein is CASSGEGNTEAFF.

The V call is TRBV7-9, the J call TRBJ1-2; the D is unclear. This CDR3 is 13 amino acids long. Germline values: CDR1 SEHNR, CDR2 FQNEAQ (reference sequence). V was cut by 1 base and J by 5 bases, with 8 bases left in between. The CDR3, as DNA: TGTGCCAGCAGCTTAGGTCGGGGATATGGCTACACCTTC. Translating it yields CASSLGRGYGYTF. Full variable domain (remainder filled in from reference TRBV7-9 and TRBJ1-2): DTGVSQNPRHKITKRGQNVTFRCDPISEHNRLYWYRQTLGQGPEFLTYFQNEAQLEKSRLLSDRFSAERPKGSFSTLEIQRTEQGDSAMYLCASSLGRGYGYTFGSGTRLTVV.

The chain is built from TRBV6-6 and TRBJ2-4; 11 bases are shared with TRBD1. Germline CDR1 and CDR2: MNHNY and SVGAGI (reference sequence). V shed 2 bases, J shed 6 bases, and the junction held 3 bases outside the gene matches. The CDR3 consists of 15 residues. The CDR3 protein is CASSYGGTGGNIQYF. CDR3 coding DNA: TGTGCCAGCAGTTACGGGGGGACAGGGGGAAACATTCAGTACTTC.

This clone was recorded a few times. The CDR3 loop is CASSQTGHLAKNIQYF. For the CDR3, the DNA is TGCGCCAGCAGCCAAACGGGACACCTAGCCAAAAACATTCAGTACTTC. The V call is TRBV4-1, the J call TRBJ2-4, with a possible D match to TRBD1 (6 bases). This CDR3 has 16 residues. Germline assignment: CDR1 MGHRA and CDR2 YSYEKL. Trimming cost V 2 bases and J 0 bases, with 11 bases left between them.

J is TRBJ2-1 and V is TRBV9; TRBD1 agrees at 8 bases. CDR1 and CDR2 (germline): SGDLS, YYNGEE. The CDR3 extends over 12 amino acids. J lost 9 bases, V lost 3 bases, and 2 bases had no gene match. This CDR3 reads CASSGQGTEQFF. As DNA, the CDR3 is TGTGCCAGCAGCGGACAGGGGACTGAGCAGTTCTTC.

The chain couples TRBV10-1 to TRBJ2-2; 7 bases fit TRBD2. The CDR3 contains 18 residues. The J segment lost 0 bases and the V segment lost 0 bases, leaving 7 bases of the junction unmatched. CDR1 and CDR2 from the germline V gene are WNHNN and SYGVQD (reference sequence). This CDR3 reads CASSESGGGTPNTGELFF. CDR3 nucleotides: TGCGCCAGCAGTGAGTCGGGCGGGGGAACCCCGAACACCGGGGAGCTGTTTTTT.

This chain links TRBV19 with TRBJ2-7; TRBD1 might be the D (6 bases). V gave up 3 bases and J gave up 3 bases, with 12 bases separating them. The CDR3 runs 14 residues. Per the germline V gene, CDR1 is LNHDA and CDR2 is SQIVND (reference sequence). The CDR3 protein is CASSILGQNYEQYF. The CDR3 coding sequence is TGTGCCAGTAGTATTCTAGGACAGAACTACGAGCAGTACTTC.

V is TRBV6-5 and J is TRBJ2-1; 7 bases line up with TRBD2. The germline CDR1 and CDR2 sequences are MNHEY and SVGAGI. The CDR3 runs to 14 residues. The trim removed 2 bases at V and 4 bases at J, leaving 2 bases unmatched. The CDR3 sequence is CASSYKRGYNEQFF. Here the CDR3 DNA reads TGTGCCAGCAGTTACAAGCGGGGTTACAATGAGCAGTTCTTC.

This clone was counted a single time. The CDR3 reads CASSSQGTNTGELFF. CDR3 DNA: TGTGCCAGCAGCTCGCAGGGAACGAACACCGGGGAGCTGTTTTTT. This chain links TRBV5-4 with TRBJ2-2, with D maybe TRBD1 (5 bases). V lost 3 bases and J lost 0, with 9 bases in between. The CDR3 spans 15 residues. Germline CDR1 reads SGHNT; CDR2 reads YYREEE (reference sequence).

V and J are TRBV19 and TRBJ2-3; 7 nucleotides agree with TRBD1. The CDR3 extends over 14 amino acids. J was trimmed by 2 bases and V by 5 bases; bases with no gene match: 4. Germline assignment: CDR1 LNHDA and CDR2 SQIVND (reference sequence). CDR3 sequence: CASSPGTATDTQYF. In DNA form, the CDR3 reads TGTGCCAGTAGTCCTGGGACAGCCACAGATACGCAGTATTTT.

The CDR3 DNA is TGTGCCAGCAACCCAAGCGGGAGATACAATGAGCAGTTCTTC. Protein sequence: CASNPSGRYNEQFF. This chain uses TRBV27 with TRBJ2-1; 8 nucleotides match TRBD2. Per germline, CDR1 MNHEY and CDR2 SMNVEV (reference sequence). The CDR3 runs 14 residues. V was clipped by 7 bases and J by 4 bases; unmatched bases: 6.